Each of the 15 T cell receptor beta chains below was sequenced from the same sample in a study of T cells after yellow fever vaccination. One entry per CDR3 protein results from TCRdb running MiXCR on the 5' RACE reads. The table lists fewer than 400,000 distinct CDR3 sequences, roughly 10% of them singletons. The sequencing used CD4+ T cells sorted from PBMCs, collected 45 days after the yellow fever booster vaccination. The origin of the receptors is a young man who received the YFV17D yellow fever vaccine.

This clonotype was seen more than once but under ten times. The genes are TRBV18 and TRBJ2-3; unclear D gene. The CDR3 loop spans 16 amino acids. Germline lookup yields CDR1 KGHSH and CDR2 LQKENI. Trimming took 0 bases from V and 7 from J, leaving 17 bases between them. The CDR3 sequence: CASSPPSRTNFNTQYF. CDR3 bases: TGTGCCAGCTCACCACCTTCCCGAACAAACTTCAATACGCAGTATTTT.

The rearrangement links TRBV10-1 to TRBJ2-5; 11 bases match TRBD2. V shed 0 bases and J 2 bases; nucleotides not matched to a gene: 2. Germline CDR1 WNHNN, CDR2 SYGVQD (reference sequence). This CDR3 region has 16 residues. CDR3 bases: TGCGCCAGCAGTGAGTCTCTAGCGGGGGGTCAAGAGACCCAGTACTTC. This gives the protein CASSESLAGGQETQYF.

The V call is TRBV4-3, the J call TRBJ2-7; D is uncertain. This CDR3 has 13 amino acids. Trimming cost V 0 bases and J 8 bases, with 11 bases left between them. The germline V gene encodes CDR1 LGHNA and CDR2 YSLEER. DNA of the CDR3: TGCGCCAGCAGCCAAGATGAAAGAGAACAGCAGTACTTC. Its protein product is CASSQDEREQQYF.

This chain joins TRBV12-3 or TRBV12-4 and TRBJ2-5, with unresolved D. The CDR3 consists of 15 residues. The germline V and J ends were trimmed by 6 bases and 2 bases, with 16 bases remaining between them. Here the CDR3 DNA reads TGTGCCAGCAGCTTCCGGCGGTGGGGTCAAGAGACCCAGTACTTC. This codes for CASSFRRWGQETQYF.

This clonotype was counted a few times. J is TRBJ2-2 and V is TRBV7-2; D is undetermined. The V and J ends lost 5 bases and 7 bases respectively, with 14 bases between them. This CDR3 region has 14 residues. Germline V lookup: CDR1 SGHTA, CDR2 FQGNSA. CDR3 coding DNA: TGTGCCAGCAGCCGCGGAAGAACCAGCGGGGAGCTGTTTTTT. Amino acids: CASSRGRTSGELFF.

V is TRBV7-9 and J is TRBJ1-1, with unresolved D. Germline values: CDR1 SEHNR, CDR2 FQNEAQ (reference sequence). With 5 bases removed from V and 2 bases from J, the gap between germline ends came to 15 bases. The CDR3 contains 15 residues. The CDR3: CASSPRGTLNTEAFF. The CDR3, as DNA: TGTGCCAGCAGCCCCCGGGGTACCTTAAACACTGAAGCTTTCTTT.

CDR3 coding DNA: TGTGCCAGCAGCCTGGACCAGAGCACAGATACGCAGTATTTT. This gives the protein CASSLDQSTDTQYF. The chain employs TRBV5-5 and TRBJ2-3; D is unclear. Germline assignment: CDR1 SGHKS and CDR2 YYEKEE (reference sequence). The ends were cut back, 4 bases at V and 0 bases at J, with 9 bases in the middle. This CDR3 is 14 amino acids long.

In its sample, this clonotype was seen a few times. The chain joins TRBV7-8 to TRBJ1-1, with TRBD1 as a possible D gene (5 bases). V lost 5 bases to trimming and J lost 6 bases, with 13 bases between them. Germline CDR1 SGHVS, CDR2 FQNEAQ. This CDR3 is built from 13 residues. The CDR3 nucleotides read TGTGCCAGCAGCCCCGCGGGGACCCCTGAAGCTTTCTTT. Translating it yields CASSPAGTPEAFF.

In this sample, this clonotype turned up a few times. This sequence joins TRBV20-1 and TRBJ2-5; a weak D match, TRBD1 (6 bases). Between the trimmed V and J ends, which lost 5 bases and 7 bases, there was a span of 14 bases. CDR1 and CDR2 (germline): DFQATT, SNEGSKA (reference sequence). This CDR3 is 12 amino acids long. The CDR3 loop reads CSAVRQALTQYF. DNA of the CDR3: TGCAGTGCTGTCAGACAGGCTCTGACCCAGTACTTC.

This clonotype turned up a few times. This chain uses TRBV2 with TRBJ1-1; D remains unclear. Trimming removed 2 bases at V and 1 base at J, with 5 bases between. The CDR3 contains 13 residues. Germline values: CDR1 SNHLY, CDR2 FYNNEI. CDR3 nucleotides: TGTGCCAGCAGTGAAAGTCCGAACACTGAAGCTTTCTTT. It translates to CASSESPNTEAFF.

This clonotype has a count of ten or more. J is TRBJ1-2 and V is TRBV29-1, with 9 bases that match TRBD1. J gave up 2 bases and V 5 bases, and 9 bases lay outside the gene matches. CDR3 length equals 15 residues. Germline V gene data show CDR1 as SQVTM and CDR2 as ANQGSEA. CDR3 sequence (DNA): TGCAGCGTTACCCCGACAGGGGGGCCAAACTATGGCTACACCTTC. It specifies CSVTPTGGPNYGYTF.

The CDR3 DNA is TGTGCCAGCAGCATCGGGACTAGCCGGGCAAGAGATACGCAGTATTTT. This encodes CASSIGTSRARDTQYF. V is TRBV7-3 and J is TRBJ2-3; 9 bases are shared with TRBD2. CDR3 size: 16 residues. CDR1 and CDR2 from the germline V gene are SGHTA and FQGTGA. The V gene end was trimmed by 5 bases and the J gene end by 5 bases; junction bases not matched to a gene: 11.

The CDR3 spells CASSPPGWTGELFF. The CDR3 nucleotides are TGTGCCAGCTCACCACCAGGGTGGACCGGGGAGCTGTTTTTT. The genes are TRBV18 and TRBJ2-2; D is unresolved. Looked up from germline, CDR1 is KGHSH and CDR2 is LQKENI. V shed 0 bases and J shed 5 bases, with 7 bases lying between them. This CDR3 is 14 amino acids long.

In this sample, this clonotype turned up a few times. V is TRBV5-1 and J is TRBJ1-1; unclear D gene. CDR3 length: 15 amino acids. Per the germline V gene, CDR1 is SGHRS and CDR2 is YFSETQ. V dropped 3 bases and J dropped 0 bases, with 12 bases sitting between them. The CDR3 DNA reads as TGCGCCAGCAGCTCCGATCGGGTCCTGAACACTGAAGCTTTCTTT. It is translated as CASSSDRVLNTEAFF.

This chain links TRBV7-9 with TRBJ2-7, with TRBD1 as a possible D gene (7 bases). Per germline, CDR1 SEHNR and CDR2 FQNEAQ (reference sequence). The V and J ends lost 7 bases and 0 bases respectively, with 19 bases between them. This CDR3 region has 16 residues. CDR3 nucleotide sequence: TGTGCCAGCACTCTCAGGGGGGACAGTTACTCCTACGAGCAGTACTTC. Its protein product is CASTLRGDSYSYEQYF.